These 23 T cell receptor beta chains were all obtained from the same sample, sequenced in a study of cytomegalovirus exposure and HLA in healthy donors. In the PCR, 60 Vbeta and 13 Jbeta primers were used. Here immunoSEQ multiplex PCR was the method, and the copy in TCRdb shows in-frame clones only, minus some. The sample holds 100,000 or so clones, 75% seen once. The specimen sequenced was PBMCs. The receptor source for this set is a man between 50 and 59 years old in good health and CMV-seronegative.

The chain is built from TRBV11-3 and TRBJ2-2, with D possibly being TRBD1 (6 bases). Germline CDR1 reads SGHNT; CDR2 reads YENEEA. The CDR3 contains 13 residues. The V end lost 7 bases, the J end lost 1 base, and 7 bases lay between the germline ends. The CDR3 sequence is CASTGVNTGELFF. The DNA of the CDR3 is TGTGCCAGCACAGGGGTGAACACCGGGGAGCTGTTTTTT.

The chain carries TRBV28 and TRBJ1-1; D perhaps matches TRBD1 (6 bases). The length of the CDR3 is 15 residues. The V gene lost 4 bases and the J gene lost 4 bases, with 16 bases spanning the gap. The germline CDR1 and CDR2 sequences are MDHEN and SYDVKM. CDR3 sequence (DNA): TGTGCCAGCAGTTCCTGGACAGCAGCTCCCACTGAAGCTTTCTTT. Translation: CASSSWTAAPTEAFF.

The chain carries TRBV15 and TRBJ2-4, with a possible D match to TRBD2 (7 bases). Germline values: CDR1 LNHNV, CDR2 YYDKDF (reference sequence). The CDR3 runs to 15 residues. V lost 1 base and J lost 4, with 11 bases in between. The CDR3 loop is CATSRVGGAKNIQYF. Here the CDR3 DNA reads TGTGCCACCAGCAGAGTTGGGGGGGCGAAAAACATTCAGTACTTC.

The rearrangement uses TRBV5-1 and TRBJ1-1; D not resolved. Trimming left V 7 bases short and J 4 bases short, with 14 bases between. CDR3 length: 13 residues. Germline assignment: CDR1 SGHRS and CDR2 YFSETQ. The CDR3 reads CASLGFESTEAFF. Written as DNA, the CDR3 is TGCGCCAGCCTTGGTTTTGAGAGCACTGAAGCTTTCTTT.

CDR3 residues: CASSRTGDSGNTIYF. The CDR3 coding sequence is TGTGCCAGCAGCCGGACAGGAGACTCTGGAAACACCATATATTTT. The rearrangement links TRBV6-5 to TRBJ1-3; 7 bases fit TRBD1. The germline V gene encodes CDR1 MNHEY and CDR2 SVGAGI. CDR3 length equals 15 residues. Trimming cost V 6 bases and J 0 bases; bases outside gene matches: 5.

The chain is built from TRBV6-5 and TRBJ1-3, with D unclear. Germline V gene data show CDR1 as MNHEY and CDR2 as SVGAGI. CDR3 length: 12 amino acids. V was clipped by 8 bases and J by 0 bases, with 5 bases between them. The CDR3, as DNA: TGTGCCAGCGGCTCCTCTGGAAACACCATATATTTT. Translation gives CASGSSGNTIYF.

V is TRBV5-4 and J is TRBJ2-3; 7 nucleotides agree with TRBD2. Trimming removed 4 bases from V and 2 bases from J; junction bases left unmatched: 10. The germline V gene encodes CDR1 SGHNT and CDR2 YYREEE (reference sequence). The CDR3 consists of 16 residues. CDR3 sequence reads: CASSVPGGGLTDTQYF. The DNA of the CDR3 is TGTGCCAGCAGCGTGCCGGGCGGGGGACTCACAGATACGCAGTATTTT.

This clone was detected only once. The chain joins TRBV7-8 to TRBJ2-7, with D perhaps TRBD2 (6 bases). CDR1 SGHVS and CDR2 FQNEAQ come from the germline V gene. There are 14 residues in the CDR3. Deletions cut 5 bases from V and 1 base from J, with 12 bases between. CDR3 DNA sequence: TGTGCCAGCAGCCGCGGGGCTTCGTCCTACGAGCAGTACTTC. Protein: CASSRGASSYEQYF.

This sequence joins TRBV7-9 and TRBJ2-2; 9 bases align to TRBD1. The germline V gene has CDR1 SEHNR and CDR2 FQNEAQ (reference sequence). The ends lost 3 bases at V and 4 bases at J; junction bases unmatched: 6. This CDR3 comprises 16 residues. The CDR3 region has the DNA TGTGCCAGCAGCTTGGGACAGGGCGTTAGCACCGGGGAGCTGTTTTTT. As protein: CASSLGQGVSTGELFF.

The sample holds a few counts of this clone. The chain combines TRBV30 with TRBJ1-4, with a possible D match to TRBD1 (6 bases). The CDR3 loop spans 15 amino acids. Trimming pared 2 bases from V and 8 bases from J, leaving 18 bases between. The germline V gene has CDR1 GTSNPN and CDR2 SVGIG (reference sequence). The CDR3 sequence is CAWSRPTGLLEKLFF. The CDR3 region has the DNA TGTGCCTGGAGTCGGCCCACAGGGTTATTGGAAAAACTGTTTTTT.

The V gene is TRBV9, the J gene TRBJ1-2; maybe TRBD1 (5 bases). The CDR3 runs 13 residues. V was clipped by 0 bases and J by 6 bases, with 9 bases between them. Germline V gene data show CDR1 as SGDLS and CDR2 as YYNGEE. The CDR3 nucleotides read TGTGCCAGCAGCGTAGGGGGCGCAGATGGCTACACCTTC. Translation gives CASSVGGADGYTF.

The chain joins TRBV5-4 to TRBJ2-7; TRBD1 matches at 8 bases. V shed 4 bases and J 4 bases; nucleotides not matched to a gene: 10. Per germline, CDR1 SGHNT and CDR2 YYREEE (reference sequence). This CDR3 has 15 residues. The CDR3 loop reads CASSPPGQEGYEQYF. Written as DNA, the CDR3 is TGTGCCAGCAGCCCTCCGGGACAGGAAGGGTACGAGCAGTACTTC.

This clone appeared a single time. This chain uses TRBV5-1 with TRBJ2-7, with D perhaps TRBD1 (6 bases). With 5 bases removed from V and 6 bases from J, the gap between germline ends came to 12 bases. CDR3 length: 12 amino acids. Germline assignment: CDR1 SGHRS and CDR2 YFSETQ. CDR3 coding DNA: TGCGCCAGCAGAACTCAGGGGCGCGAGCAGTACTTC. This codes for CASRTQGREQYF. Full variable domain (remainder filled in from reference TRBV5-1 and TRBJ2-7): KAGVTQTPRYLIKTRGQQVTLSCSPISGHRSVSWYQQTPGQGLQFLFEYFSETQRNKGNFPGRFSGRQFSNSRSEMNVSTLELGDSALYLCASRTQGREQYFGPGTRLTVT.

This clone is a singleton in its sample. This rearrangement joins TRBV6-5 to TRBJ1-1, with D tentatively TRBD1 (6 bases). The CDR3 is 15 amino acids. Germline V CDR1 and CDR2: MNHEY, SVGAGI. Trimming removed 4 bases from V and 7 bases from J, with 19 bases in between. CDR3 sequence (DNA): TGTGCCAGCAGTTCGGGGAAGGGGACACGAATTGAAGCTTTCTTT. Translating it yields CASSSGKGTRIEAFF.

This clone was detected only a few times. CDR3 coding DNA: TGTGCCAGCAGCGTAGATCCAGGAATTAAAGGCGAGCAGTACTTC. Translation: CASSVDPGIKGEQYF. The chain joins TRBV9 to TRBJ2-7, with unresolved D. V was shortened by 0 bases and J by 6 bases, with 16 bases between the two germline ends. This CDR3 region has 15 residues. Germline V gene sequence: CDR1 SGDLS, CDR2 YYNGEE.

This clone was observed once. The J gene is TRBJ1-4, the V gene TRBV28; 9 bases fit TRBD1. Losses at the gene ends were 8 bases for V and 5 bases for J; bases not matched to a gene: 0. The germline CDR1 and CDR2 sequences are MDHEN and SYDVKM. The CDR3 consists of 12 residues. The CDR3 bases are TGTGCCAGCGGACAGGGGAATGAAAAACTGTTTTTT. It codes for CASGQGNEKLFF.

The CDR3 protein is CASRQSTRESSYNEQFF. For the CDR3, the DNA is TGTGCCAGCAGGCAATCGACCCGGGAGAGCTCCTACAATGAGCAGTTCTTC. The chain has TRBV13 and TRBJ2-1; maybe TRBD2 (6 bases). The V end was cut by 6 bases, the J end by 0 bases, with 18 bases between. Germline values: CDR1 PRHDT, CDR2 FYEKMQ (reference sequence). The CDR3 is 17 amino acids.

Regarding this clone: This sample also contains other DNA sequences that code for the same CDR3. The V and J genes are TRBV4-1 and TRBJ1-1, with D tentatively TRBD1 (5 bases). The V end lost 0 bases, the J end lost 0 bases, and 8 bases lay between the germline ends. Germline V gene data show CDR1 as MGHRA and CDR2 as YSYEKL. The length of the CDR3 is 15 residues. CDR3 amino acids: CASSQERGLNTEAFF. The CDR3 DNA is TGCGCCAGCAGCCAAGAGCGGGGCCTGAACACTGAAGCTTTCTTT.

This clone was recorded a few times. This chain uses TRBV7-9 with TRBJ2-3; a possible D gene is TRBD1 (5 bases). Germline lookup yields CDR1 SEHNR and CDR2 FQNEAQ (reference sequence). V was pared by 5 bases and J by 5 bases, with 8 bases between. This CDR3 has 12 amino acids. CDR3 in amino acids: CASSPQGDTQYF. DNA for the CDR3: TGTGCCAGCAGCCCCCAGGGAGATACGCAGTATTTT.

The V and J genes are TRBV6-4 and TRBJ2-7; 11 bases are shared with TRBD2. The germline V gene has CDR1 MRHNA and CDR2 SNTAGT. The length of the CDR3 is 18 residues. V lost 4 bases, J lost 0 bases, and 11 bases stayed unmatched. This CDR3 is CASSGLGQGLAASYEQYF. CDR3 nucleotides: TGTGCCAGCAGTGGTTTGGGGCAGGGACTAGCGGCCTCCTACGAGCAGTACTTC.

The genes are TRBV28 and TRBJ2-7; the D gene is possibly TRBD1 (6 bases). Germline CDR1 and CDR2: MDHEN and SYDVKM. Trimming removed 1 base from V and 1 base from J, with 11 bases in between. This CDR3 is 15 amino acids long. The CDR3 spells CASSLSETGSYEQYF. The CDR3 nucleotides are TGTGCCAGCAGTTTATCGGAGACAGGTTCCTACGAGCAGTACTTC. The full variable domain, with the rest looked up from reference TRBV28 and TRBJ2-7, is DVKVTQSSRYLVKRTGEKVFLECVQDMDHENMFWYRQDPGLGLRLIYFSYDVKMKEKGDIPEGYSVSREKKERFSLILESASTNQTSMYLCASSLSETGSYEQYFGPGTRLTVT.

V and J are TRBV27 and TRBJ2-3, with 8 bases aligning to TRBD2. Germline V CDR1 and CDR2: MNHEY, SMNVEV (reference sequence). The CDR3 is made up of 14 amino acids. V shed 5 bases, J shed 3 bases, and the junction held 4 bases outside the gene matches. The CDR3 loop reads CASSGLAGTDTQYF. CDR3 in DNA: TGTGCCAGCAGTGGGCTAGCGGGTACAGATACGCAGTATTTT.

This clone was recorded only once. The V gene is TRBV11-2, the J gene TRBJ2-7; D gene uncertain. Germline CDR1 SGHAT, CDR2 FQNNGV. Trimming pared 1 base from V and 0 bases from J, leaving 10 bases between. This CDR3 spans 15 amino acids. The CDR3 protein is CASSLGGTRSYEQYF. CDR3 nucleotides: TGTGCCAGCAGCTTAGGAGGAACACGCTCCTACGAGCAGTACTTC.